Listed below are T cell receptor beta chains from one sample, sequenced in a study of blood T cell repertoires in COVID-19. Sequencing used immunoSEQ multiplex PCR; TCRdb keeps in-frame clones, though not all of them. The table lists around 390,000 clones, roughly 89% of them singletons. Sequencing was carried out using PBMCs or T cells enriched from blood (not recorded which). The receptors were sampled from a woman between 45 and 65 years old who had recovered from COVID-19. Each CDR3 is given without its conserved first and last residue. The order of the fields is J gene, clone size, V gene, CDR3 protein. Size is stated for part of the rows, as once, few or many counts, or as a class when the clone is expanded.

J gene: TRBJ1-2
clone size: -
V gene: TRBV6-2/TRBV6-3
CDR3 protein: ASSNVQGHYGYT

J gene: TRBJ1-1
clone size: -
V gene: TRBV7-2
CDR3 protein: ASSLGGQSTEAF

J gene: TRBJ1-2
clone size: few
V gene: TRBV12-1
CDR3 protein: ASCLGYGYT

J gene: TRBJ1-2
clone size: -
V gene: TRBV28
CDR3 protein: ASSLVGRGYT

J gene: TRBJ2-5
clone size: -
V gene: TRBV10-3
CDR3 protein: AIRGAATESGETQY

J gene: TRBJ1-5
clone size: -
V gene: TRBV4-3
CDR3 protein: ASSQDRGQPQH

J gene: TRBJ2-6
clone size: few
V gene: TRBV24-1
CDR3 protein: ATSDTTVSGANVLT

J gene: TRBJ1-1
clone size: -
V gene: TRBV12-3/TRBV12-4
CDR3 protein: ASSLSGAQAF

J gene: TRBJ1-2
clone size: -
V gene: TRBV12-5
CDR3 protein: ASGRSGEILGREGYT

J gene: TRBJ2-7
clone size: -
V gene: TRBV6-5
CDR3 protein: ASKGAVYEQY

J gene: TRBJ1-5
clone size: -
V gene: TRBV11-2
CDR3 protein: ASSYEEQGRRPQH

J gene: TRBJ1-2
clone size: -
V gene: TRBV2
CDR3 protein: ASSRQGGMDYGYT

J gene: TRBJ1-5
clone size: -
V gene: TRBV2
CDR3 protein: ASSGQGDSNQPQH

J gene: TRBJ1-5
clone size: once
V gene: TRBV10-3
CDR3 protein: ATSTGGYQPQH

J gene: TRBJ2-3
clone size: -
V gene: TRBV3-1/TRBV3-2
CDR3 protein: ASSQASGGVGTDTQY

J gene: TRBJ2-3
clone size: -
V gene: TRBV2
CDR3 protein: ASSGGTSGGVPDTQY

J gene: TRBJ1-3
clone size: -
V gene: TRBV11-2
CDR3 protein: ASAPRRVGTIY

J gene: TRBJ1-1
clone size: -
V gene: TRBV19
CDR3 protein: ASSIDGGQRIEAF

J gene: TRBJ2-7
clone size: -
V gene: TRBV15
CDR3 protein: ATSRDYIGQGGHEQY

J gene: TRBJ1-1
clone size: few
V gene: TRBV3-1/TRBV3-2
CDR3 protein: ASRLQANTEAF

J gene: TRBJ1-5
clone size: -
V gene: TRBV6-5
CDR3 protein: ASAQGVDQPQH

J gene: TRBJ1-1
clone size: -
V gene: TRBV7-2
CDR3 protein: ATGGATEAF

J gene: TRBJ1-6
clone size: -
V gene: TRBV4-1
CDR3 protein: ASSQEGTVHSPLH

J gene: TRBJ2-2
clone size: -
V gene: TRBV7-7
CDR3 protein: ASSHGQGGTGELF

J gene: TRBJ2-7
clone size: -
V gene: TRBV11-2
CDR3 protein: ASKPGQDNHEQY

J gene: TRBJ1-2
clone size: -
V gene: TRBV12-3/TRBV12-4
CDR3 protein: ASSPAVNYGYT

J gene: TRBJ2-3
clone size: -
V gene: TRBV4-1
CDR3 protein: ASSRESGTSGGGTDTQY

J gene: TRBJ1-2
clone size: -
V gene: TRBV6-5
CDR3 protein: ASDRRTGNYGYT

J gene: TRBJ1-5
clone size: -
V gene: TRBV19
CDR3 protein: ASKDRGLGKDQPQH

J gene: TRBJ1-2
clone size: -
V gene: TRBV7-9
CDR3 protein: ASSVNQGGTFVGYT

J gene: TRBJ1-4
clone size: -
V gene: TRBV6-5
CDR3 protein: ASSLDREKEKLF

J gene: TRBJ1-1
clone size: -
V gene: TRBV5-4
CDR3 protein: ASRPQGGREAF

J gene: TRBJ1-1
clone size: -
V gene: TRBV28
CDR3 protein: ASSFRVSHEAF

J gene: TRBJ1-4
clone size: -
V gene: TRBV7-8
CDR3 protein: ASSLAAGVGEKLF

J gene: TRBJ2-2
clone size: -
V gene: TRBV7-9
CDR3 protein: ASSLRGTGELF

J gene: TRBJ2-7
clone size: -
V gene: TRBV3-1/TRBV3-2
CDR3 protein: ASSQVSGKNYEQY

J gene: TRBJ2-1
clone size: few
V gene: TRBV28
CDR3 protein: ASSLSSGGENEQF

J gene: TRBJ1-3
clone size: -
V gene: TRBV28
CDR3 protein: ASSLGQGRNTIY

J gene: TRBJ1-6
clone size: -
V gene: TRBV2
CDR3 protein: ASSEGRGSPLH

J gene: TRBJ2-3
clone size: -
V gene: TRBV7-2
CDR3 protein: ASSQTPLAGGTDTQY

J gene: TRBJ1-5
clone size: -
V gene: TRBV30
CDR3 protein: ASTRVYWQYSNQPQH

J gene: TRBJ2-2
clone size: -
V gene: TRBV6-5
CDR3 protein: AIWDRGNTGELF

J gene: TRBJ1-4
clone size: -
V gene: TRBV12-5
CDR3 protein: ASGPQPGQGATNEKLF

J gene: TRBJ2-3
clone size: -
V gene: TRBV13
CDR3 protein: ATLAGGASTDTQY